This T cell receptor (beta chain) appears in the sequencing data of a study of blood T cell repertoires in COVID-19. Per germline, CDR1 MNHEY and CDR2 SVGAGI. The CDR3 extends over 15 amino acids. The junction had 12 bases not matched to a gene; V was cut back by 6 bases and J by 4 bases. Sequenced by immunoSEQ multiplex PCR; TCRdb stores in-frame clones only, minus some. The sample yields about 190,000 clones, about 80% seen once. The sequence derives from a man between 60 and 75 years old with acute or convalescent COVID-19. Sequenced material: peripheral blood. The J gene is TRBJ2-7, the V gene TRBV6-5; 7 bases line up with TRBD1. For the CDR3, the DNA is TGTGCCAGCAGGCAAGGACGAGACAGGGTTTACGAGCAGTACTTC. Its translation: CASRQGRDRVYEQYF.